The entry below gives a single T cell receptor beta chain sequence along with its context. Assay used: immunoSEQ multiplex PCR; TCRdb lists only in-frame clones, some missing. This sample has about 980,000 clones, with approximately 76% found just once. This CDR3 contains 13 residues. V gave up 9 bases and J gave up 2 bases; unmatched junction bases: 5. CDR1 and CDR2 (germline): MNHNY, SVGAGI (reference sequence). This sample was taken from a study of shared clonotypes between healthy human individuals. The authors divided CD4+ cells into CD45RA+ naive and CD45RA-negative memory subsets. What was sequenced was memory CD4+ T cells sorted from blood. Regarding subset: CD45RA-negative fraction. This sequence was found in a man aged 18 to 29 in good health. The chain employs TRBV6-6 and TRBJ2-7; 9 nucleotides align to TRBD2. CDR3 residues: CASMTSGTYEQYF. CDR3 nucleotides: TGTGCCAGTATGACTAGCGGAACCTACGAGCAGTACTTC.